The 30 T cell receptor beta chains given below trace back to one sample, sequenced in a study of cytomegalovirus exposure and HLA in healthy donors. PCR was performed using 60 Vbeta and 13 Jbeta primers. TCRdb keeps only in-frame clones here, not all; method: immunoSEQ multiplex PCR. This table has 150,000 to 200,000 clones, 60% to 85% appearing once. The sequenced material came from PBMCs. The source is a man younger than 35 in good health and CMV-seronegative.

The chain couples TRBV14 to TRBJ2-3, with 7 bases aligning to TRBD1. The CDR3 spans 14 residues. The junction had 8 bases not matched to a gene; V was cut back by 4 bases and J by 7 bases. The germline CDR1 and CDR2 sequences are SGHDN and FVKESK. The CDR3 here is CASSRDSAQNTQYF. DNA for the CDR3: TGTGCCAGCAGCCGGGACAGTGCACAGAATACGCAGTATTTT.

The chain carries TRBV27 and TRBJ2-1, with 7 nucleotides matching TRBD2. The CDR3 is made up of 14 amino acids. Germline-derived CDR1 and CDR2 are MNHEY and SMNVEV (reference sequence). The junction had 6 bases not matched to a gene; V was cut back by 2 bases and J by 8 bases. The CDR3 nucleotides are TGTGCCAGCAGTTTAAGACTAGCTTTCGATGAGCAGTTCTTC. It encodes CASSLRLAFDEQFF.

The chain uses TRBV6-1 and TRBJ1-1; 8 bases agree with TRBD1. With V trimmed by 4 bases and J by 0 bases, 1 base remained unmatched. Germline V lookup: CDR1 MNHNS, CDR2 SASEGT. The CDR3 spans 14 residues. The CDR3 nucleotides read TGTGCCAGCAGTGCCAGGGGGCTGAACACTGAAGCTTTCTTT. This translates into CASSARGLNTEAFF.

This clone was seen just once. The chain couples TRBV27 to TRBJ1-2; D unresolved. Between the trimmed V and J ends, which lost 5 bases and 4 bases, there was a span of 20 bases. Germline CDR1 MNHEY, CDR2 SMNVEV (reference sequence). The CDR3 is 16 residues long. CDR3 sequence (DNA): TGTGCCAGCAGTCCCGGGGTTTCTGCCCCTAGCTATGGCTACACCTTC. This translates into CASSPGVSAPSYGYTF.

The V call is TRBV27, the J call TRBJ2-1; 7 nucleotides agree with TRBD2. With V trimmed by 7 bases and J by 0 bases, 9 bases remained unmatched. CDR1 and CDR2 from the germline V gene are MNHEY and SMNVEV (reference sequence). The CDR3 is 16 amino acids. In DNA form, the CDR3 reads TGTGCCAGCACAAGGGACTACCGAAGCTCCTACAATGAGCAGTTCTTC. Protein product: CASTRDYRSSYNEQFF.

The chain links TRBV6-1 to TRBJ2-4; 9 bases fit TRBD1. V gave up 4 bases and J gave up 2 bases; unmatched junction bases: 6. Germline lookup yields CDR1 MNHNS and CDR2 SASEGT. This CDR3 has 16 residues. CDR3 nucleotide sequence: TGTGCCAGCAGTGGGACAGGGGCGCTGACCAAAAACATTCAGTACTTC. Translation gives CASSGTGALTKNIQYF.

This chain connects TRBV9 to TRBJ2-5; D not certain. The length of the CDR3 is 16 residues. Looked up from germline, CDR1 is SGDLS and CDR2 is YYNGEE. V lost 4 bases, J lost 5 bases, and 21 bases lay in between. DNA for the CDR3: TGTGCCAGCAGCCCAAACCCACTACTACCGGGTGAGACCCAGTACTTC. Translated: CASSPNPLLPGETQYF.

The chain couples TRBV5-8 to TRBJ2-7; D not certain. CDR3 length: 13 residues. V was clipped by 7 bases and J by 2 bases, with 13 bases between them. Germline CDR1 SGHTS, CDR2 YDEGEE. CDR3 region: CASSPPSTYEQYF. CDR3 coding DNA: TGTGCCAGCTCCCCTCCCTCTACCTACGAGCAGTACTTC.

This clone has only one observation. This chain links TRBV28 with TRBJ2-7; a possible D gene is TRBD1 (5 bases). Germline-derived CDR1 and CDR2 are MDHEN and SYDVKM. The V end was cut by 4 bases, the J end by 6 bases, with 16 bases between. The CDR3 has 14 residues. CDR3: CASSYSAGPVEQYF. The CDR3 DNA follows: TGTGCCAGCAGTTATTCTGCAGGGCCGGTCGAGCAGTACTTC.

This clone was detected only a few times. The rearrangement uses TRBV19 and TRBJ1-4; maybe TRBD1 (6 bases). The CDR3 length is 14 residues. The ends were cut back, 3 bases at V and 4 bases at J, with 9 bases in the middle. CDR1 LNHDA and CDR2 SQIVND come from the germline V gene (reference sequence). CDR3: CASSITGNNEKLFF. The CDR3, as DNA: TGTGCCAGTAGTATCACAGGGAATAATGAAAAACTGTTTTTT.

The sample holds a few counts of this clone. The chain combines TRBV5-4 with TRBJ2-6; TRBD1 aligns across 11 bases. The V and J ends lost 6 bases and 1 base, in that order; junction bases with no gene match: 9. Germline CDR1 is SGHNT and CDR2 is YYREEE (reference sequence). The CDR3 length is 18 residues. The CDR3: CASTRKDRGLSGANVLTF. CDR3 DNA: TGTGCCAGCACCCGTAAGGACAGGGGGCTGTCTGGGGCCAACGTCCTGACTTTC.

The chain uses TRBV18 and TRBJ2-7; 7 nucleotides match TRBD2. V lost 3 bases, J lost 6 bases, and 8 bases stayed unmatched. The CDR3 covers 14 residues. Germline V CDR1 and CDR2: KGHSH, LQKENI. CDR3 DNA sequence: TGTGCCAGCTCACCGAGGACTAGAACAGGCGAGCAGTACTTC. It encodes CASSPRTRTGEQYF.

The chain recombines TRBV19 with TRBJ1-2; D ambiguous. V lost 5 bases to trimming and J lost 7 bases, with 11 bases between them. The germline gives CDR1 LNHDA, CDR2 SQIVND (reference sequence). The CDR3 runs to 12 residues. In DNA form, the CDR3 reads TGTGCCAGTAGTTTTGGGCAGGTTGGCTACACCTTC. It translates to CASSFGQVGYTF.

This clone was counted only a few times. The V and J genes are TRBV18 and TRBJ2-1, with 7 bases fitting TRBD2. J lost 8 bases, V lost 3 bases, and 16 bases had no gene match. This CDR3 has 17 amino acids. Germline-derived CDR1 and CDR2 are KGHSH and LQKENI. The CDR3 region has the DNA TGTGCCAGCTCACCTCGCTCCGGGGCGGGAGTTTTAGATGAGCAGTTCTTC. It yields the protein CASSPRSGAGVLDEQFF.

CDR3: CASSITGGRNTGELFF. Here the CDR3 DNA reads TGTGCCAGCAGCATTACGGGGGGACGGAACACCGGGGAGCTGTTTTTT. The V call is TRBV5-4, the J call TRBJ2-2; TRBD2 agrees at 7 bases. The CDR3 spans 16 residues. The V gene end was trimmed by 4 bases and the J gene end by 1 base; junction bases not matched to a gene: 7. CDR1 and CDR2 from the germline V gene are SGHNT and YYREEE (reference sequence).

The chain uses TRBV28 and TRBJ1-4; 7 nucleotides align to TRBD1. V lost 6 bases to trimming and J lost 4 bases; unmatched junction nucleotides: 11. The CDR3 extends over 16 amino acids. CDR1 and CDR2 from the germline V gene are MDHEN and SYDVKM. DNA for the CDR3: TGTGCCAGCAGAGCTCCTACAGGGGTTCTTAATGAAAAACTGTTTTTT. Protein sequence: CASRAPTGVLNEKLFF.

This chain uses TRBV27 with TRBJ1-5; possibly TRBD1 for D (5 bases). Germline V gene lookup returns CDR1 MNHEY and CDR2 SMNVEV (reference sequence). There are 13 residues in the CDR3. V was pared by 5 bases and J by 7 bases, with 12 bases between. The CDR3 DNA reads TGTGCCAGCAGTCAGGGCCCGAACCAGCCCCAGCATTTT. Protein: CASSQGPNQPQHF.

The chain employs TRBV6-5 and TRBJ2-7, with D maybe TRBD2 (5 bases). CDR1 is MNHEY, CDR2 SVGAGI, per germline. The length of the CDR3 is 15 residues. V gave up 6 bases and J gave up 3 bases, with 18 bases separating them. CDR3 sequence (DNA): TGTGCCAGCAGCCAACCTCTTCGGGGTATCTACGAGCAGTACTTC. Translation gives CASSQPLRGIYEQYF.

This chain joins TRBV10-2 and TRBJ1-2, with D perhaps TRBD1 (5 bases). Deletions cut 3 bases from V and 4 bases from J, with 15 bases between. Per germline, CDR1 WSHSY and CDR2 SAAADI. The CDR3 sequence is 15 residues long. The CDR3, as DNA: TGCGCCAGCAGTGACCTCAGGGTTAGTGTCTATGGCTACACCTTC. This translates into CASSDLRVSVYGYTF.

This clone was seen repeatedly, ten times or more. The chain's CDR3 is CASSLAAGVTDTQYF. CDR3 in DNA: TGCGCCAGCAGCTTGGCGGCGGGAGTCACAGATACGCAGTATTTT. The genes are TRBV5-1 and TRBJ2-3, with 7 positions matching TRBD2. The V and J ends lost 0 bases and 2 bases, in that order; junction bases with no gene match: 3. The CDR3 loop spans 15 amino acids. Germline lookup yields CDR1 SGHRS and CDR2 YFSETQ.

The rearrangement joins TRBV9 to TRBJ2-3; D remains unclear. CDR3 length: 12 residues. Trimming left V 3 bases short and J 2 bases short, with 4 bases between. CDR1 and CDR2 (germline): SGDLS, YYNGEE. The CDR3 region is CASSAVTDTQYF. CDR3 DNA: TGTGCCAGCAGCGCAGTCACAGATACGCAGTATTTT.

The V call is TRBV27, the J call TRBJ2-2; D unclear. V lost 2 bases to trimming and J lost 3 bases, with 10 bases between them. The CDR3 is 15 residues long. CDR1 is MNHEY and CDR2 is SMNVEV in the germline V gene (reference sequence). CDR3 sequence: CASSLSHAHTGELFF. The CDR3 region has the DNA TGTGCCAGCAGTTTAAGCCACGCGCACACCGGGGAGCTGTTTTTT.

The rearrangement uses TRBV6-1 and TRBJ1-5; D not certain. Trimming took off 10 bases at V and 5 bases at J, with 12 bases between the two ends. The CDR3 spans 12 residues. The germline CDR1 and CDR2 sequences are MNHNS and SASEGT. This CDR3 reads CATLERDQPQHF. The CDR3 DNA reads as TGTGCCACGCTTGAGAGGGATCAGCCCCAGCATTTT.

The rearrangement links TRBV19 to TRBJ1-1; no clear D gene. Between the trimmed V and J ends, which lost 4 bases and 1 base, there was a span of 19 bases. The CDR3 runs to 17 residues. Per germline, CDR1 LNHDA and CDR2 SQIVND (reference sequence). The CDR3 bases are TGTGCCAGTAGTACCGATAATGGGAGACACCCGAACACTGAAGCTTTCTTT. It specifies CASSTDNGRHPNTEAFF.

The chain couples TRBV6-1 to TRBJ1-2; TRBD1 agrees at 7 bases. J was trimmed by 2 bases and V by 0 bases; bases with no gene match: 0. The CDR3 consists of 14 residues. Germline assignment: CDR1 MNHNS and CDR2 SASEGT. The CDR3 DNA is TGTGCCAGCAGTGAAGCGACAGGGAACTATGGCTACACCTTC. The encoded protein is CASSEATGNYGYTF.

The chain carries TRBV19 and TRBJ1-1, with TRBD1 matching 9 bases. The V gene's germline CDR1 is LNHDA and CDR2 SQIVND (reference sequence). The CDR3 has 16 amino acids. After removal of 5 bases from V and 5 bases from J, the junction contained 12 bases not matched to a gene. The CDR3 DNA reads as TGTGCCAGTAGTCCTCTCCCCGGGACAGGGTGGACTGAAGCTTTCTTT. It translates to CASSPLPGTGWTEAFF.

The chain carries TRBV11-2 and TRBJ2-7; D is uncertain. V was trimmed by 1 base and J by 0 bases, leaving 13 bases between them. The CDR3 spans 16 residues. The germline CDR1 and CDR2 sequences are SGHAT and FQNNGV. The CDR3 region is CASSLVSSLSSYEQYF. For the CDR3, the DNA is TGTGCCAGCAGCTTAGTATCTAGTCTGAGCTCCTACGAGCAGTACTTC. Supplemented by reference TRBV11-2 and TRBJ2-7, the full variable domain reads EAGVAQSPRYKIIEKRQSVAFWCNPISGHATLYWYQQILGQGPKLLIQFQNNGVVDDSQLPKDRFSAERLKGVDSTLKIQPAKLEDSAVYLCASSLVSSLSSYEQYFGPGTRLTVT.

This sequence joins TRBV7-9 and TRBJ2-3, with 8 bases fitting TRBD1. Trimming at V came to 3 bases and at J to 5 bases, leaving 1 base not matched to a gene. The CDR3 length is 13 residues. The germline CDR1 and CDR2 sequences are SEHNR and FQNEAQ (reference sequence). DNA for the CDR3: TGTGCCAGCAGCTTGACAGGGGTAGATACGCAGTATTTT. This gives the protein CASSLTGVDTQYF.

V is TRBV7-8 and J is TRBJ2-1; a possible D gene is TRBD2 (7 bases). This CDR3 has 16 amino acids. Trimming stripped 2 bases from V and 3 bases from J, with 14 bases between. Germline loops: CDR1 SGHVS, CDR2 FQNEAQ. The CDR3 region has the DNA TGTGCCAGCAGCTTATCCGGGGGGCAAGTCTACAATGAGCAGTTCTTC. Translated: CASSLSGGQVYNEQFF.

This clone showed up just a few times. This chain uses TRBV7-9 with TRBJ1-1; TRBD1 matches 10 bases. V trimming: 7 bases; J trimming: 6 bases; junction bases outside the gene matches: 11. The CDR3 is made up of 15 amino acids. CDR1 is SEHNR and CDR2 is FQNEAQ in the germline V gene (reference sequence). CDR3 in DNA: TGTGCCAGCATCCGGACAGGGGGAATTAAGGCTGAAGCTTTCTTT. Encoded protein: CASIRTGGIKAEAFF.